Following are 22 T cell receptor beta chains from one sample sequenced in a study of regulatory T cells in long-lasting Graves disease. Specified time point: newly diagnosed GD, antithyroid drugs for less than 3 months. Preparation of the TCR library used RNA extracted from PBMCs. Assembly of TCR beta libraries relied on iRepertoire HTBI primers together with Arm-PCR of CDR3 regions. TCRdb re-called the multiplex PCR reads through MiXCR, storing one row per CDR3 protein. The profile shows 400,000 to 500,000 distinct CDR3 sequences, about a sixth of them singletons. The data also belong to a second study, concerning T cells in Graves' hyperthyroidism and ophthalmopathy.

The sample was peripheral blood mononuclear cells (PBMCs), taken at new diagnosis, from a patient treated with antithyroid drugs. The receptor set was obtained from a woman in her 30s with Graves disease.

This clonotype turned up a few times. This chain connects TRBV7-9 to TRBJ2-1; either TRBD1 or TRBD2 may supply D (5 bases each). The germline V gene has CDR1 SEHNR and CDR2 FQNEAQ (reference sequence). The CDR3 loop spans 12 amino acids. Deletions cut 6 bases from V and 8 bases from J, with 11 bases between. In nucleotides, the CDR3 is TGTGCCAGCAGTTGGGGGTACGATGAGCAGTTCTTC. This gives the protein CASSWGYDEQFF.

This rearrangement joins TRBV29-1 to TRBJ2-7; D possibly corresponds to TRBD2 (6 bases). Germline V lookup: CDR1 SQVTM, CDR2 ANQGSEA. CDR3 length: 13 residues. Trimming left V 6 bases short and J 0 bases short, with 12 bases between. Here the CDR3 reads CSVRMRDSYEQYF. In DNA, the CDR3 is TGCAGCGTCAGGATGCGGGACTCCTACGAGCAGTACTTC.

At least ten counts were recorded for this clonotype. The rearrangement links TRBV5-1 to TRBJ2-4, with 7 bases identical to TRBD1. Germline CDR1 SGHRS, CDR2 YFSETQ. V was pared by 7 bases and J by 7 bases, with 14 bases of the junction left unmatched. This CDR3 spans 15 amino acids. The CDR3 is CASHSSTGIDNIQYF. The CDR3 DNA is TGCGCCAGCCATTCTTCGACAGGGATCGATAACATTCAGTACTTC.

Ten or more counts support this clonotype. This sequence joins TRBV7-2 and TRBJ2-1; no firm D call. The CDR3 spans 13 residues. Germline V gene lookup returns CDR1 SGHTA and CDR2 FQGNSA. Trimming took 5 bases from V and 5 from J, leaving 10 bases between them. The CDR3 spells CASSRVTDNEQFF. CDR3 in DNA: TGTGCCAGCAGCCGTGTAACGGACAATGAGCAGTTCTTC.

This clonotype was counted a few times. This chain joins TRBV7-3 and TRBJ2-7, with 7 bases lining up with TRBD2. Per the germline V gene, CDR1 is SGHTA and CDR2 is FQGTGA. The J segment lost 6 bases and the V segment lost 6 bases, leaving 17 bases of the junction unmatched. The CDR3 runs to 16 residues. CDR3 protein: CASSPTGTREVGEQYF. The CDR3 DNA reads as TGTGCCAGCAGTCCAACCGGGACTCGGGAGGTAGGCGAGCAGTACTTC.

This clonotype has a count of ten or more. The rearrangement joins TRBV20-1 to TRBJ1-1; no reliable D call. V shed 6 bases and J shed 6 bases, with 14 bases lying between them. Germline lookup yields CDR1 DFQATT and CDR2 SNEGSKA (reference sequence). The CDR3 is made up of 12 amino acids. The CDR3 DNA is TGCAGTGCAGAGGCAGCAACATCTGAAGCTTTCTTT. Translation gives CSAEAATSEAFF.

This clonotype was seen repeatedly, ten times or more. The chain combines TRBV20-1 with TRBJ2-1; possibly TRBD2 for D (6 bases). The CDR3 sequence is 15 residues long. CDR1 and CDR2 from the germline V gene are DFQATT and SNEGSKA (reference sequence). The V gene lost 3 bases and the J gene lost 8 bases, with 20 bases spanning the gap. Here the CDR3 reads CSARGIAGSGDEQFF. The CDR3 DNA is TGCAGTGCTAGGGGAATAGCCGGGTCGGGGGATGAGCAGTTCTTC.

This chain links TRBV30 with TRBJ1-4; 8 bases are shared with TRBD1. Germline loops: CDR1 GTSNPN, CDR2 SVGIG (reference sequence). J was trimmed by 3 bases and V by 5 bases; bases with no gene match: 11. The CDR3 has 16 residues. The CDR3 is CAWVKTGALSNEKLFF. Here the CDR3 DNA reads TGTGCCTGGGTGAAGACAGGGGCGCTCTCTAATGAAAAACTGTTTTTT.

This clonotype was observed a handful of times. This sequence joins TRBV7-6 and TRBJ2-1, with D maybe TRBD1 (6 bases). Germline values: CDR1 SGHVS, CDR2 FNYEAQ. The CDR3 contains 12 residues. V lost 5 bases and J lost 9, with 11 bases in between. The CDR3 DNA follows: TGTGCCAGCAGCCCCGGACAGTCTGAGCAGTTCTTC. It yields the protein CASSPGQSEQFF. The full variable domain, rest sourced from reference TRBV7-6 and TRBJ2-1, is GAGVSQSPRYKVTKRGQDVALRCDPISGHVSLYWYRQALGQGPEFLTYFNYEAQQDKSGLPNDRFSAERPEGSISTLTIQRTEQRDSAMYRCASSPGQSEQFFGPGTRLTVL.

In this sample, this clonotype turned up a few times. This sequence joins TRBV5-1 and TRBJ2-2; D may be TRBD2 (5 bases). The CDR3 extends over 15 amino acids. Trimming pared 0 bases from V and 5 bases from J, leaving 11 bases between. Per the germline V gene, CDR1 is SGHRS and CDR2 is YFSETQ. DNA of the CDR3: TGCGCCAGCAGCTTGGGACTTGGGGAGACCGGGGAGCTGTTTTTT. Translation gives CASSLGLGETGELFF.

This clonotype was seen a handful of times. The V and J genes are TRBV5-1 and TRBJ2-7, with D perhaps TRBD1 or TRBD2 (5 bases each). This CDR3 contains 15 residues. Germline values: CDR1 SGHRS, CDR2 YFSETQ. Trimming stripped 3 bases from V and 0 bases from J, with 13 bases between. The CDR3 DNA reads TGCGCCAGCAGCTGGGACGGAGTAAGCTCCTACGAGCAGTACTTC. Amino acids: CASSWDGVSSYEQYF.

The rearrangement joins TRBV12-3 or TRBV12-4 to TRBJ1-6; no clear D gene. This CDR3 is built from 15 residues. Trimming took 6 bases from V and 8 from J, leaving 17 bases between them. Here the CDR3 reads CASSLKNRADSPLHF. DNA of the CDR3: TGTGCCAGCAGCCTCAAGAATCGCGCGGATTCACCCCTCCACTTT.

The chain couples TRBV7-9 to TRBJ2-3; D unclear. This CDR3 has 15 residues. Germline V gene lookup returns CDR1 SEHNR and CDR2 FQNEAQ (reference sequence). V lost 5 bases and J 0 bases, leaving 12 bases between the germline ends. The CDR3 DNA reads as TGTGCCAGCAGCGCACAGTTGCCCAGCACAGATACGCAGTATTTT. Residues: CASSAQLPSTDTQYF.

This clonotype was found many times. V and J are TRBV12-3 or TRBV12-4 and TRBJ2-5, with D possibly TRBD1 on 6 matching bases. V was cut by 7 bases and J by 5 bases, with 8 bases left in between. The length of the CDR3 is 11 residues. CDR3 protein: CASKQGETQYF. Here the CDR3 DNA reads TGTGCCAGCAAGCAGGGGGAGACCCAGTACTTC.

The sample holds a few counts of this clonotype. The chain couples TRBV28 to TRBJ2-1; perhaps TRBD2 as D (5 bases). The CDR3 length is 16 residues. Germline CDR1 reads MDHEN; CDR2 reads SYDVKM. V was clipped by 6 bases and J by 2 bases, with 17 bases between them. Here the CDR3 DNA reads TGTGCCAGCAGCCGCCCCATTAGCGTCGCCTACAATGAGCAGTTCTTC. It encodes CASSRPISVAYNEQFF. The full variable domain, completed using reference TRBV28 and TRBJ2-1, is DVKVTQSSRYLVKRTGEKVFLECVQDMDHENMFWYRQDPGLGLRLIYFSYDVKMKEKGDIPEGYSVSREKKERFSLILESASTNQTSMYLCASSRPISVAYNEQFFGPGTRLTVL.

This clonotype was seen only a few times. CDR3 in DNA: TGTGCCAGCAGCACGAATGAGCAGTTCTTC. Protein sequence: CASSTNEQFF. The chain carries TRBV7-3 and TRBJ2-1, with D unclear. CDR3 length: 10 amino acids. CDR1 and CDR2 (germline): SGHTA, FQGTGA. Trimming removed 5 bases at V and 7 bases at J, with 3 bases between.

The V gene is TRBV29-1, the J gene TRBJ2-7; 7 positions match TRBD2. In germline, CDR1 is SQVTM, CDR2 ANQGSEA. There are 13 residues in the CDR3. The V segment lost 5 bases and the J segment 2 bases; nucleotides outside the gene matches: 6. CDR3 residues: CSVSPSGPYEQYF. The CDR3 DNA sequence: TGCAGCGTTTCCCCTAGCGGACCCTACGAGCAGTACTTC.

This chain connects TRBV7-6 to TRBJ2-7; D is possibly TRBD2 (7 bases). In germline, CDR1 is SGHVS, CDR2 FNYEAQ. With 5 bases removed from V and 6 bases from J, the gap between germline ends came to 14 bases. The CDR3 is made up of 13 amino acids. CDR3 region: CASSTWGGPEQYF. The CDR3 DNA sequence: TGTGCCAGCAGCACCTGGGGGGGGCCCGAGCAGTACTTC. The whole variable domain, remainder taken from reference TRBV7-6 and TRBJ2-7, is GAGVSQSPRYKVTKRGQDVALRCDPISGHVSLYWYRQALGQGPEFLTYFNYEAQQDKSGLPNDRFSAERPEGSISTLTIQRTEQRDSAMYRCASSTWGGPEQYFGPGTRLTVT.

On this clonotype: This may be a read error: a much more frequent sequence differs by one nucleotide. This likely comes from a read error, as the CDR3 has no conserved phenylalanine or tryptophan at its end. This chain uses TRBV6-2 or TRBV6-3 with TRBJ1-1, with a weak D call TRBD1 (5 bases). Germline CDR1 MNHEY, CDR2 SVGEGT. V was shortened by 5 bases and J by 2 bases, with 21 bases between the two germline ends. CDR3 size: 17 residues. The CDR3 DNA reads as TGTGCCAGCAGTCCGCTTGATTACGGGGGTTCCAACACTGAAGCTTTCCTT. Amino acid sequence: CASSPLDYGGSNTEAFL.

This clonotype was counted only a few times. This chain joins TRBV6-2 or TRBV6-3 and TRBJ1-5; 7 bases are a match to TRBD1. Losses at the gene ends were 10 bases for V and 1 base for J; bases not matched to a gene: 13. Germline lookup yields CDR1 MNHEY and CDR2 SVGEGT. The CDR3 is made up of 16 amino acids. The CDR3 coding sequence is TGTGCCACCCCCTTGAATGAGGGGGCCAGCAATCAGCCCCAGCATTTT. Encoded protein: CATPLNEGASNQPQHF.

The table lists this clonotype with many counts. This chain links TRBV20-1 with TRBJ2-7; 10 nucleotides align to TRBD1. The CDR3 is 14 amino acids. CDR1 and CDR2 (germline): DFQATT, SNEGSKA (reference sequence). V lost 5 bases to trimming and J lost 4 bases; unmatched junction nucleotides: 8. The CDR3 sequence is CSAGVGQGTYEQYF. The CDR3 DNA sequence: TGCAGTGCTGGGGTGGGACAGGGGACTTACGAGCAGTACTTC.

This sequence joins TRBV14 and TRBJ1-1; D not certain. This CDR3 spans 16 amino acids. The germline V gene has CDR1 SGHDN and CDR2 FVKESK. The germline V and J ends were trimmed by 3 bases and 1 base, with 15 bases remaining between them. CDR3 amino acids: CASSHGPTRPNTEAFF. The CDR3 nucleotides read TGTGCCAGCAGCCATGGGCCCACTCGCCCGAACACTGAAGCTTTCTTT. The entire variable domain, with the rest obtained from reference TRBV14 and TRBJ1-1, is as follows: EAGVTQFPSHSVIEKGQTVTLRCDPISGHDNLYWYRRVMGKEIKFLLHFVKESKQDESGMPNNRFLAERTGGTYSTLKVQPAELEDSGVYFCASSHGPTRPNTEAFFGQGTRLTVV.